This T cell receptor (beta chain) comes out of a study of T cell changes during pregnancy in multiple sclerosis. The length of the CDR3 is 13 residues. V was clipped by 1 base and J by 7 bases, with 7 bases between them. CDR1 LNHDA and CDR2 SQIVND come from the germline V gene (reference sequence). This clone was seen only a few times. Measured with immunoSEQ multiplex PCR; TCRdb has only the in-frame clones, and not every one. The table records under 130,000 clones, about 90% of them present only once. The sequencing here drew on peripheral blood, taken after pregnancy. The V and J genes are TRBV19 and TRBJ2-2; D unresolved. This TCR was sampled from a female donor with multiple sclerosis, enrolled in a pregnancy study. In DNA, the CDR3 is TGTGCCAGTAGTATAGCGGGTGGCGGGGAGCTGTTTTTT. It encodes CASSIAGGGELFF.